This T cell receptor beta chain was obtained from a study of T cells after yellow fever vaccination. Study context: It was SMART-Seq v4 Ultra Low Input that prepared the fractions with low cell numbers.

As TCR cDNA was made by 5'RACE template switching, a universal primer site and UMIs were added. TCRdb processed the 5' RACE reads anew with MiXCR; each CDR3 protein has one entry. Of 300,000 or so distinct CDR3 sequences in the sample, roughly 13% are singletons; the top ten hold roughly 0.5%. The CDR3 has 15 amino acids. V shed 6 bases, J shed 8 bases, and the junction held 7 bases outside the gene matches. Germline assignment: CDR1 SGHTA and CDR2 FQGNSA. Study outcomes and limitations: Contaminants from the bulk population, in the form of abundant clonotypes, could be found in FACS-sorted repertoires. Subsequent booster samples again held most clones from primary vaccination (around 96% CD4, about 90% CD8).

Turning to this clonotype: Antigen: not known.

This receptor was taken from a young man who received the YFV17D yellow fever vaccine. The V gene is TRBV7-2, the J gene TRBJ2-2, with 12 positions matching TRBD2. The sample here was CD4+ T cells sorted from PBMCs, taken 45 days after the yellow fever booster vaccination. CDR3 sequence reads: CASSTTSGRIGELFF. In DNA, the CDR3 is TGTGCCAGCAGTACGACTAGCGGGAGAATAGGGGAGCTGTTTTTT.